The entry below describes one T cell receptor (beta chain). These data come from a study of CD8 T cells in Susac syndrome. From germline, CDR1 is MNHEY and CDR2 SVGAGI. V was trimmed by 5 bases and J by 5 bases, leaving 18 bases between them. This CDR3 is 15 amino acids long. Reverse transcription of roughly 0.5 to 1 ug RNA was performed with random hexamers. A single record per CDR3 protein comes from TCRdb applying MiXCR to the immunoSEQ multiplex PCR reads. There are more than 150,000 distinct CDR3 sequences in the sample; about 90% occur only once, and approximately 0.082% lies in the top ten. The sequenced sample consisted of CD4+ T cells from PBMCs. V gene TRBV6-5 combines with J gene TRBJ1-2; D is undetermined. The clonotype originates from a human donor in good health. In DNA form, the CDR3 reads TGTGCCAGCAGTCCTTACGGGGTACTGGGGTATGGCTACACCTTC. Translated, it gives CASSPYGVLGYGYTF.